The T cell receptor beta chain under discussion was sequenced for a study of monozygotic twins with inflammatory bowel disease. Germline CDR1 SGHRS, CDR2 YFSETQ. The CDR3 runs 13 residues. TCRdb re-called the 5' RACE reads and gives one entry per CDR3 protein, without DNA. Its listing shows some 440,000 distinct CDR3 sequences. This rearrangement joins TRBV5-1 to TRBJ2-7; TCRdb designates TRBD1, a call that cannot be tested without DNA. Sequencing used blood. This clonotype was obtained from a human donor with ulcerative colitis or Crohn's disease, or a healthy co-twin of an affected twin (not recorded which). CDR3 residues: CASSLQGEGEQYF.